This TCR beta chain was identified during a study of blood T cell repertoires in COVID-19. Trimming removed 4 bases from V and 0 bases from J, with 9 bases in between. The CDR3 sequence is 15 residues long. The germline gives CDR1 MNHEY, CDR2 SVGEGT. This table comes from immunoSEQ multiplex PCR, and its TCRdb copy is limited to in-frame clones, with some not included. The profile shows about 380,000 clones, 88% of them singletons. This clone was detected only once. This sequence was found in a woman aged 18-35 years who had recovered from COVID-19. What was sequenced was PBMCs or T cells enriched from blood (not recorded which). The chain joins TRBV6-2 or TRBV6-3 to TRBJ2-2, with D maybe TRBD2 (6 bases). The CDR3 sequence: CASSLGRTNTGELFF. The CDR3 region has the DNA TGTGCCAGCAGTTTGGGGAGGACGAACACCGGGGAGCTGTTTTTT.